There are many counts of the clone carrying this TCR beta chain. What it binds is not known. This entry comes from a study of early T cells in non-severe SARS-CoV-2 infection. Background on the study: Bulk RNA from unsorted whole blood was sequenced; chains were unpaired.

TCRdb passed the 5' RACE reads through MiXCR, listing each CDR3 protein once. The sample records around 50,000 distinct CDR3 sequences, roughly 12% being singletons. There are 15 residues in the CDR3. Germline lookup yields CDR1 MDHEN and CDR2 SYDVKM. J gave up 5 bases and V 2 bases, and 6 bases lay outside the gene matches. Study conclusions and caveats: Private and CD4 specificities were missed by VDJdb matching, which favored anti-spike CD8 responses.

Sequencing was done on a sample of whole blood. The TCR was taken from an adult who was a healthcare worker with PCR-confirmed SARS-CoV-2 infection or an uninfected control (not recorded which). This chain uses TRBV28 with TRBJ2-5, with TRBD2 matching over 9 bases. The CDR3 DNA sequence: TGTGCCAGCAGTTTACCAGCGGGAGGTGTCGAGACCCAGTACTTC. It encodes CASSLPAGGVETQYF. The whole variable domain, filled in from reference TRBV28 and TRBJ2-5, reads DVKVTQSSRYLVKRTGEKVFLECVQDMDHENMFWYRQDPGLGLRLIYFSYDVKMKEKGDIPEGYSVSREKKERFSLILESASTNQTSMYLCASSLPAGGVETQYFGPGTRLLVL.